The clone carrying this T cell receptor (beta chain) was picked up a small number of times. Its antigen remains unidentified. These data are taken from a study of T-cell reconstitution after alpha-beta-depleted transplantation in children. Study outcomes and limitations: The high TCRbeta diversity at day 60 in some patients came from surviving recipient T cells and thymic progenitors. Reportedly, only several hundred clones from non-depleted graft cells drove alpha-beta T-cell counts at about two months.

CDR3 length: 16 amino acids. Germline V gives CDR1 SEHNR, CDR2 FQNEAQ (reference sequence). The V gene lost 2 bases and the J gene lost 3 bases, with 16 bases spanning the gap. Unique molecular identifiers were incorporated when the TCRbeta library was constructed. TCRdb used MiXCR to reprocess the PCR reads, holding one entry per CDR3 protein. The top ten hold under 30% of the sample, which has just over 950,000 distinct CDR3 sequences, about 29% seen once. This TCR was sampled from a boy under two years old who had a stem cell transplant for SCID, so the T cells may come from the graft donor. This specimen was PBMCs, mostly from graft donor cells, taken 360 days after TCRalphabeta/CD19-depleted stem cell transplant. The V and J genes are TRBV7-9 and TRBJ1-1, with D possibly being TRBD1 (6 bases). CDR3 nucleotide sequence: TGTGCCAGCAGCTTAATCGCCACAGGGAGGGACACTGAAGCTTTCTTT. It codes for CASSLIATGRDTEAFF.